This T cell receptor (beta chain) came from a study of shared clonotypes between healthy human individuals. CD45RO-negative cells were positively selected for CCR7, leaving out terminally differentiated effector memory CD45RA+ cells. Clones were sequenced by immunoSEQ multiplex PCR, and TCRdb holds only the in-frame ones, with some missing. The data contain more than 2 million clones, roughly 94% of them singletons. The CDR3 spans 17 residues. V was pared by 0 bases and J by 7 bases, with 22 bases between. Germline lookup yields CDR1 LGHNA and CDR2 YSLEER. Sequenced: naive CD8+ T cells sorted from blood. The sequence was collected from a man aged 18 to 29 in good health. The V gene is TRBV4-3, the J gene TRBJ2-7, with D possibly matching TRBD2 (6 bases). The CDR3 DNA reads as TGCGCCAGCAGCCAAGATCATGTGGGGGACTTGCCCCGGGAGCAGTACTTC. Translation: CASSQDHVGDLPREQYF.